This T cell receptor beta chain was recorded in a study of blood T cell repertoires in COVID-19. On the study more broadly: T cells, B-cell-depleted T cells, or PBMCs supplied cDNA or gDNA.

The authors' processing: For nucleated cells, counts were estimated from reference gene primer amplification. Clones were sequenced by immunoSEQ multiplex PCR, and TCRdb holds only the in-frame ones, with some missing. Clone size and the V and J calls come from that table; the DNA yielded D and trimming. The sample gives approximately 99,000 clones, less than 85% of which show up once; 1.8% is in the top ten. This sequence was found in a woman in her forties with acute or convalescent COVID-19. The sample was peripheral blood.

CDR3 bases: TGTGCCAGTACGGAGGCGAACGGAGTTCAGCCCCAGCATTTT. Translating it yields CASTEANGVQPQHF. The J gene is TRBJ1-5, the V gene TRBV19; D gene uncertain. The CDR3 has 14 residues. Deletions cut 7 bases from V and 6 bases from J, with 16 bases between. Germline CDR1 and CDR2: LNHDA and SQIVND (reference sequence).